These 25 T cell receptor beta chains originate from one sample sequenced in a study of Ad26.COV2.S vaccination and SARS-CoV-2 variants. Treatment of the sample: about 20 received Ad26.COV2.S at low or high dose, single or two shots; roughly five received placebo; per-sample allocation not given. Collection of the samples took place on day 63 after the first injection of vaccine or placebo. Generated by immunoSEQ multiplex PCR, the TCRdb table keeps only in-frame clones and is missing some. This table holds around 250,000 clones, about 83% found once. Sample: peripheral blood, taken in a trial of Ad26.COV2.S vaccine versus placebo. These receptors were collected from a person between 18 and 60 years old who received the Ad26.COV2.S COVID-19 vaccine or a placebo.

The chain has TRBV7-9 and TRBJ1-1; D ambiguous. The CDR3 consists of 12 residues. Trimming removed 1 base at V and 9 bases at J, with 9 bases between. Germline V gene lookup returns CDR1 SEHNR and CDR2 FQNEAQ (reference sequence). CDR3 nucleotide sequence: TGTGCCAGCAGCTTAGATGGCATCCAAGCTTTCTTT. Translation gives CASSLDGIQAFF.

V is TRBV18 and J is TRBJ1-1, with a possible D match to TRBD1 (5 bases). Trimming removed 4 bases at V and 3 bases at J, with 9 bases between. Looked up from germline, CDR1 is KGHSH and CDR2 is LQKENI. The CDR3 totals 13 residues. The CDR3 nucleotides read TGTGCCAGCTCACGGTCGGGGGACACTGAAGCTTTCTTT. It translates to CASSRSGDTEAFF.

The V and J genes are TRBV5-6 and TRBJ2-1; D is tentatively TRBD1 or TRBD2 (6 bases each). With 2 bases removed from V and 14 bases from J, the gap between germline ends came to 23 bases. CDR3 size: 15 residues. Germline V gene sequence: CDR1 SGHDT, CDR2 YYEEEE. The CDR3 here is CASSFGGLAQWMEFF. CDR3 in DNA: TGTGCCAGCAGCTTTGGGGGCCTAGCGCAATGGATGGAGTTCTTC.

This rearrangement joins TRBV6-5 to TRBJ1-4; D unclear. V lost 1 base and J lost 3, with 6 bases in between. The CDR3 has 14 amino acids. The germline CDR1 and CDR2 sequences are MNHEY and SVGAGI. CDR3 sequence reads: CASSYFRPNEKLFF. CDR3 nucleotides: TGTGCCAGCAGTTACTTCAGACCTAATGAAAAACTGTTTTTT.

The rearrangement uses TRBV7-2 and TRBJ2-3, with 12 bases lining up with TRBD2. Looked up from germline, CDR1 is SGHTA and CDR2 is FQGNSA. The V segment lost 1 base and the J segment 4 bases; nucleotides outside the gene matches: 12. The CDR3 runs to 19 residues. CDR3 protein: CASSLDPLAGGLRADTQYF. In nucleotides, the CDR3 is TGTGCCAGCAGCTTAGATCCCCTAGCGGGGGGGCTAAGGGCAGATACGCAGTATTTT.

The V and J genes are TRBV5-4 and TRBJ1-2, with D possibly TRBD1 on 6 matching bases. CDR1 is SGHNT and CDR2 is YYREEE in the germline V gene (reference sequence). The CDR3 has 16 amino acids. V was shortened by 5 bases and J by 4 bases, with 21 bases between the two germline ends. The CDR3 region has the DNA TGTGCCAGCAGGTCGGCCTTGGACAGTTTCCTCTATGGCTACACCTTC. The encoded protein is CASRSALDSFLYGYTF.

This chain connects TRBV4-1 to TRBJ1-5; D possibly corresponds to TRBD1 (6 bases). V was shortened by 0 bases and J by 0 bases, with 15 bases between the two germline ends. The CDR3 spans 18 residues. Germline V CDR1 and CDR2: MGHRA, YSYEKL. CDR3 in DNA: TGCGCCAGCAGCCAAGAAACACAGGGAAAGGGTAGCAATCAGCCCCAGCATTTT. Amino acids: CASSQETQGKGSNQPQHF.

The genes are TRBV5-6 and TRBJ1-2; D perhaps matches TRBD1 (5 bases). Trimming left V 2 bases short and J 3 bases short, with 11 bases between. Germline V gene data show CDR1 as SGHDT and CDR2 as YYEEEE. The CDR3 is 14 residues long. CDR3 coding DNA: TGTGCCAGCAGCTTCTGGGGGGTTGACTATGGCTACACCTTC. Its protein product is CASSFWGVDYGYTF.

This chain connects TRBV10-3 to TRBJ1-1, with TRBD1 matching 8 bases. The CDR3 covers 13 residues. Per the germline V gene, CDR1 is ENHRY and CDR2 is SYGVKD. V was clipped by 11 bases and J by 4 bases; unmatched bases: 9. The CDR3 nucleotides read TGTGCCGTAACGGACAGGGAGTCCACTGAAGCTTTCTTT. It codes for CAVTDRESTEAFF.

The rearrangement links TRBV5-4 to TRBJ2-3; possible D gene TRBD2, 5 bases. V was cut by 2 bases and J by 2 bases, with 12 bases left in between. In germline, CDR1 is SGHNT, CDR2 YYREEE (reference sequence). The CDR3 loop spans 15 amino acids. The chain's CDR3 is CASSFRGPHTDTQYF. The CDR3 DNA reads as TGTGCCAGCAGCTTTAGAGGGCCCCACACAGATACGCAGTATTTT.

This clone has only one observation. The rearrangement uses TRBV7-2 and TRBJ2-5; the D gene could be TRBD1 or TRBD2 (5 bases each). V lost 2 bases and J 4 bases, leaving 14 bases between the germline ends. Germline CDR1 reads SGHTA; CDR2 reads FQGNSA. This CDR3 has 15 amino acids. This CDR3 is CASSLFQGVRETQYF. For the CDR3, the DNA is TGTGCCAGCAGCTTATTCCAGGGAGTTCGAGAGACCCAGTACTTC.

This rearrangement joins TRBV5-6 to TRBJ1-3, with D possibly matching TRBD1 (5 bases). In germline, CDR1 is SGHDT, CDR2 YYEEEE. Trimming stripped 2 bases from V and 3 bases from J, with 12 bases between. The CDR3 is 15 residues long. This CDR3 reads CASSFGQFYGNTIYF. The CDR3, as DNA: TGTGCCAGCAGCTTCGGACAATTTTATGGAAACACCATATATTTT.

The V call is TRBV7-9, the J call TRBJ2-1, with D perhaps matching TRBD1 (6 bases). CDR1 is SEHNR and CDR2 is FQNEAQ in the germline V gene (reference sequence). The CDR3 has 14 amino acids. Trimming left V 1 base short and J 6 bases short, with 10 bases between. CDR3 sequence: CASSLVQGRNEQFF. DNA of the CDR3: TGTGCCAGCAGCTTAGTACAGGGTCGCAATGAGCAGTTCTTC.

This clone was seen a single time. The genes are TRBV5-6 and TRBJ2-7; D might be TRBD2 (6 bases). The ends were cut back, 6 bases at V and 3 bases at J, with 22 bases in the middle. CDR3 length equals 16 residues. Germline CDR1 is SGHDT and CDR2 is YYEEEE. In nucleotides, the CDR3 is TGTGCCAGCATCCTCTACCGGGACTTTCCCCTCTACGAGCAGTACGTC. This encodes CASILYRDFPLYEQYV.

The V call is TRBV9, the J call TRBJ2-4, with D tentatively TRBD2 (7 bases). Trimming shortened V by 0 bases and J by 9 bases, and 16 bases separated the two germline ends. CDR1 and CDR2 (germline): SGDLS, YYNGEE. The CDR3 covers 15 residues. This CDR3 is CASSVAGGPFSIQYF. CDR3 nucleotide sequence: TGTGCCAGCAGCGTAGCGGGGGGCCCCTTCAGCATTCAGTACTTC.

The V and J genes are TRBV6-1 and TRBJ1-1, with D perhaps matching TRBD1 (5 bases). CDR1 and CDR2 (germline): MNHNS, SASEGT. V lost 2 bases, J lost 3 bases, and 13 bases lay in between. The CDR3 has 15 amino acids. The CDR3 DNA follows: TGTGCCAGCAGTGAATTTTTGGGGGGATACACTGAAGCTTTCTTT. This gives the protein CASSEFLGGYTEAFF.

The chain employs TRBV2 and TRBJ2-5, with 12 bases lining up with TRBD2. The CDR3 totals 16 residues. Losses at the gene ends were 6 bases for V and 5 bases for J; bases not matched to a gene: 10. CDR1 is SNHLY, CDR2 FYNNEI, per germline. The CDR3 coding sequence is TGTGCCAGCAGCAGGACTAGCGGGAATCTTAGGGAGACCCAGTACTTC. It yields the protein CASSRTSGNLRETQYF.

This CDR3 is CASSSAGGYTEAFF. DNA of the CDR3: TGCGCCAGCAGCTCGGCAGGTGGGTACACTGAAGCTTTCTTT. This chain joins TRBV5-1 and TRBJ1-1; D unclear. V was cut by 3 bases and J by 3 bases, with 12 bases left in between. The CDR3 is 14 residues long. The germline CDR1 and CDR2 sequences are SGHRS and YFSETQ.

The J gene is TRBJ2-1, the V gene TRBV5-4, with TRBD2 identical over 8 bases. V shed 4 bases and J 6 bases; nucleotides not matched to a gene: 6. The CDR3 covers 14 residues. Germline CDR1 SGHNT, CDR2 YYREEE (reference sequence). This CDR3 reads CASSPGTSLNEQFF. The CDR3 DNA sequence: TGTGCCAGCAGCCCGGGGACTAGTCTCAATGAGCAGTTCTTC.

This chain links TRBV27 with TRBJ1-1; D call uncertain. The CDR3 covers 13 residues. The V end lost 0 bases, the J end lost 5 bases, and 7 bases lay between the germline ends. Germline CDR1 reads MNHEY; CDR2 reads SMNVEV (reference sequence). The CDR3, as DNA: TGTGCCAGCAGTTTATCGATCGGGACTGAAGCTTTCTTT. It translates to CASSLSIGTEAFF.

The rearrangement joins TRBV7-8 to TRBJ1-5; D might be TRBD1 (6 bases). The CDR3 is 15 amino acids. Trimming cost V 6 bases and J 0 bases, with 12 bases left between them. Germline assignment: CDR1 SGHVS and CDR2 FQNEAQ. The CDR3 DNA sequence: TGTGCCAGCAGGATGACAGGAAATAGCAATCAGCCCCAGCATTTT. Protein product: CASRMTGNSNQPQHF.

Only one count was recorded for this clone. This sequence joins TRBV6-5 and TRBJ1-4; D not certain. Between the trimmed V and J ends, which lost 2 bases and 8 bases, there was a span of 12 bases. Germline values: CDR1 MNHEY, CDR2 SVGAGI. CDR3 length: 14 residues. The CDR3 DNA reads TGTGCCAGCAGTTACAGAGGTATCGGCGAAAAACTGTTTTTT. Translation: CASSYRGIGEKLFF.

V and J are TRBV7-2 and TRBJ2-7, with 9 bases fitting TRBD1. The CDR3 loop spans 14 amino acids. Germline CDR1 reads SGHTA; CDR2 reads FQGNSA. V shed 8 bases and J 0 bases; nucleotides not matched to a gene: 5. The CDR3 coding sequence is TGTGCCAGCTCAAACAGGGGGCCCTCCTACGAGCAGTACTTC. It codes for CASSNRGPSYEQYF. The variable domain in full, completed from reference TRBV7-2 and TRBJ2-7, reads GAGVSQSPSNKVTEKGKDVELRCDPISGHTALYWYRQSLGQGLEFLIYFQGNSAPDKSGLPSDRFSAERTGGSVSTLTIQRTQQEDSAVYLCASSNRGPSYEQYFGPGTRLTVT.

The chain couples TRBV19 to TRBJ2-5; D unresolved. Trimming removed 2 bases at V and 3 bases at J, with 10 bases between. This CDR3 is 14 amino acids long. Germline lookup yields CDR1 LNHDA and CDR2 SQIVND (reference sequence). CDR3 protein: CASSISPRKETQYF. CDR3 nucleotides: TGTGCCAGTAGTATAAGCCCAAGGAAAGAGACCCAGTACTTC.

V gene TRBV3-1 (or the pseudogene TRBV3-2) combines with J gene TRBJ1-2, with TRBD1 identical over 9 bases. Germline V gene sequence: CDR1 LGHDT, CDR2 YNNKEL (reference sequence). The length of the CDR3 is 14 residues. The ends lost 2 bases at V and 4 bases at J; junction bases unmatched: 2. This chain's CDR3 is CASSQTGQGYGYTF. CDR3 coding DNA: TGTGCCAGCAGCCAAACGGGACAGGGCTATGGCTACACCTTC.